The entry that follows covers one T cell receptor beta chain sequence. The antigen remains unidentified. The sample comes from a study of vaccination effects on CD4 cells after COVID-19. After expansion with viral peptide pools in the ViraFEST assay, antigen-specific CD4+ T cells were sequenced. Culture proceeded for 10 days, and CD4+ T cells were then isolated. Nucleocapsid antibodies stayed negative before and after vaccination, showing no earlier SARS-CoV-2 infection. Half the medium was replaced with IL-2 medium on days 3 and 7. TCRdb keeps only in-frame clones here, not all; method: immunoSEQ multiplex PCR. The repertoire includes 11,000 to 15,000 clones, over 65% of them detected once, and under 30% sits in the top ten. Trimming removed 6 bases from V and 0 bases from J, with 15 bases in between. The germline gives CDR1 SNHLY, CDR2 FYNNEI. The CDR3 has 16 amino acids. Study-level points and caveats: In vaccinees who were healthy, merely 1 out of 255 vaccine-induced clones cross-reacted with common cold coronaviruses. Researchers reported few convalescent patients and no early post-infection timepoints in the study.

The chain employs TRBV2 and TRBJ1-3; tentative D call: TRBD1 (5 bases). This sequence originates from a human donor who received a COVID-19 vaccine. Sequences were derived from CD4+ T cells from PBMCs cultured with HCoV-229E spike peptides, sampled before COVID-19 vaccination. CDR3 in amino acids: CASRGPNVGSGNTIYF. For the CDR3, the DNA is TGTGCCAGCAGGGGACCTAATGTGGGCTCTGGAAACACCATATATTTT.